This T cell receptor (beta chain) was captured by sequencing in a study of OX40 agonist ivuxolimab in advanced cancers. With respect to the entire study: Ivuxolimab was a fully human IgG2 agonistic monoclonal antibody targeting the costimulatory receptor OX40 (CD134). Partial responses occurred in three dose-escalation patients: two with cutaneous melanoma and one with hepatocellular carcinoma. Peripheral TCRbeta sequencing aimed to test whether ivuxolimab altered TCR sequence diversity and caused clonal T-cell expansion. In the dose-escalation cohort, roughly 82% of patients were male, and the mean age was 60 years with a range of about 23 to 79. Intravenous ivuxolimab was administered to patients every 2 weeks at six dose levels: 0.01, 0.1, 0.3, 1.5, 3 and 10 mg/kg. Of the approximately 50 dose-escalation patients, hepatocellular carcinoma was present in roughly 19, melanoma in about 15, renal cell carcinoma in 9 and head and neck cancer in 9. The paper describes the monotherapy dose-escalation part (N of about 52 patients) of the phase I trial of ivuxolimab. Patients were allowed to have had prior anti-PD-1, anti-PD-L1 or anti-CTLA-4 therapy, and 40% to 45% of the dose-escalation patients had been treated with checkpoint inhibitors. General findings and caveats noted by the study authors: At doses from 0.1 to 3.0 mg/kg, clonal expansion was seen in both CD4+ and CD8+ blood T cells between baseline and week 6. Low levels of normalized T-cell clonal expansion were also seen in some nonresponding patients. The antigen specificity of the peripheral T cells that underwent clonal expansion was not determined. In the 0.1-3.0 mg/kg groups, partial responders had among the lowest normalized peripheral clonal expansion, particularly in CD8+ T cells. After ivuxolimab, CD8+ T cells had more expanded clones than CD4+ T cells on average.

The trial excluded patients who had a history of autoimmune disease or who were on systemic immunosuppression. Peripheral blood for TCR sequencing was drawn from every dose cohort at baseline, at cycle 4 day 1 and at cycle 7 day 1. Samples were obtained from an open-label, multicenter, first-in-human phase I dose-escalation trial of ivuxolimab. The trial enrolled adults with locally advanced or metastatic head and neck squamous cell, hepatocellular, melanoma or renal cell carcinoma. Before TCR sequencing, CD4+ T cells and CD8+ T cells from peripheral blood were sorted into separate populations. Worth noting for this clone: What this receptor recognizes is not known. No clone much larger than this one lies a single base away; base qualities are absent.

Including the terminal cysteine and phenylalanine, the CDR3 comprises 14 residues. Left in the record is the CDR3 DNA by itself, 42 bases read in frame from the first base. Trimming accounts for 1 base at V and 3 bases at J, while the number of junction bases matched to no gene is 3. Based on the germline V gene, the CDR1 and CDR2 sequences are SGHNT and YENEEA. Genomic DNA was isolated from the sorted cells so that the TCRbeta CDR3 region could be sequenced. TCRbeta CDR3 regions were sequenced using the immunoSEQ Assay. TCRdb's version of the immuneACCESS table is confined to in-frame rearrangements and falls short of the full clone set. An unresolved V gene accounts for under half of the shortfall where checked; the remainder is of unknown origin. This sample is represented by 69,000 or so clones; approximately 81% of them were singletons. The ten largest clones capture roughly 6.1% of the sample.

The receptor chain draws on TRBV11-3 and TRBJ2-7, with TRBD2 matching 7 junction bases. This specimen was CD4+ or CD8+ T cells sorted from blood, taken in a trial of the OX40 agonist ivuxolimab. This TCR was sampled from an adult with an advanced solid tumor such as melanoma, head and neck, liver or kidney cancer. The CDR3 region reads CASSLGLAGYEQYF. The DNA sequence is TGTGCCAGCAGCTTAGGACTAGCCGGCTACGAGCAGTACTTC.